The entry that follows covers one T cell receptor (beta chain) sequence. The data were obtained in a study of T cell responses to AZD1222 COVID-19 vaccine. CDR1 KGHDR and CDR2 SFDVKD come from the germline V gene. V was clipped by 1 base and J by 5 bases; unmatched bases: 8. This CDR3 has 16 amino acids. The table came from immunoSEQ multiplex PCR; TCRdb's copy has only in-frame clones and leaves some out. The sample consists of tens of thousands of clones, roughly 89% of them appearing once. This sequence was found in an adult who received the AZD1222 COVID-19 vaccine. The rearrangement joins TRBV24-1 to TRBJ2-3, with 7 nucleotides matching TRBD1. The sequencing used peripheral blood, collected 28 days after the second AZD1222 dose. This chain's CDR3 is CATSDFPITGVDTQYF. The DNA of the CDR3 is TGTGCCACCAGTGATTTTCCCATAACAGGGGTAGATACGCAGTATTTT.